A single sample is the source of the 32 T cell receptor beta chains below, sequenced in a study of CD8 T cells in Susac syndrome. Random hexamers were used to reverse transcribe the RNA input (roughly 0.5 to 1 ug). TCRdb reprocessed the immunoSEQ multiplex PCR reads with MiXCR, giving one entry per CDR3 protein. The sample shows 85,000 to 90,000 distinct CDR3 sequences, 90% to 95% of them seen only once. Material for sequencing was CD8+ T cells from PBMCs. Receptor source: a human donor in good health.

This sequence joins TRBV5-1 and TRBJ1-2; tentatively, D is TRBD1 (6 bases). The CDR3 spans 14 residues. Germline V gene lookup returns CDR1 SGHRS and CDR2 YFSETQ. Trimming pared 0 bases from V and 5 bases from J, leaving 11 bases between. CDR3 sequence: CASSLARTVYGYTF. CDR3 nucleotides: TGCGCCAGCAGCTTGGCCCGGACAGTATATGGCTACACCTTC.

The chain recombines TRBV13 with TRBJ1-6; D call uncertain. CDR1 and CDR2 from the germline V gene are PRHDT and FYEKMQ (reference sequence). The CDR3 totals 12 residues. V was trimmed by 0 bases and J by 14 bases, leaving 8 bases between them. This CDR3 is CASSLGGKALHF. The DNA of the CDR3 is TGTGCCAGCAGCTTAGGGGGGAAGGCCCTCCACTTT.

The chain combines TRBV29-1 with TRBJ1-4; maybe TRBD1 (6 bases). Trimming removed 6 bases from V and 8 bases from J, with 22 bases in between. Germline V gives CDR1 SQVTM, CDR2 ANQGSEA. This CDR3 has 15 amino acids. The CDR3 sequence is CSVKTGPVLVEKLFF. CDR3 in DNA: TGCAGCGTAAAGACAGGACCGGTCTTAGTGGAAAAACTGTTTTTT. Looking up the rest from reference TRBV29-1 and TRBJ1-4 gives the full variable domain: SAVISQKPSRDICQRGTSLTIQCQVDSQVTMMFWYRQQPGQSLTLIATANQGSEATYESGFVIDKFPISRPNLTFSTLTVSNMSPEDSSIYLCSVKTGPVLVEKLFFGSGTQLSVL.

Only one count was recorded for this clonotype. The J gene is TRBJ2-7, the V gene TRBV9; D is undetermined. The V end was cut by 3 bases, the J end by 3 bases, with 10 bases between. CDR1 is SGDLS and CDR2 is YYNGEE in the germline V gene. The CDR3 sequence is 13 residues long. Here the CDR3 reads CASSAGAGYEQYF. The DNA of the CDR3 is TGTGCCAGCAGCGCGGGTGCAGGCTACGAGCAGTACTTC.

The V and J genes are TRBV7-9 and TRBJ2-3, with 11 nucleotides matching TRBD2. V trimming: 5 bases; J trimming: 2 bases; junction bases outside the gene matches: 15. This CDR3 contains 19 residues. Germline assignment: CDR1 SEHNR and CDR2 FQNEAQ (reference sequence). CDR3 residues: CASSLTFPTTSGVTDTQYF. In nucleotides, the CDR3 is TGTGCCAGCAGCCTCACGTTCCCGACGACTAGCGGGGTCACAGATACGCAGTATTTT.

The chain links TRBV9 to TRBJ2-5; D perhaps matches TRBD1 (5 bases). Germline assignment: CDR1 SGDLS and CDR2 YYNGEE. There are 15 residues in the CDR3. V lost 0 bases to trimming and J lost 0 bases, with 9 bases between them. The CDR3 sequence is CASSVEDTYQETQYF. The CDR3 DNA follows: TGTGCCAGCAGCGTAGAGGACACCTACCAAGAGACCCAGTACTTC.

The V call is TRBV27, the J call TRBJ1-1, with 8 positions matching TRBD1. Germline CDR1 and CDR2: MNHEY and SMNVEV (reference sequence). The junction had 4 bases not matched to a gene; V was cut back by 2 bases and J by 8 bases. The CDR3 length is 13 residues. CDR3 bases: TGTGCCAGCAGTTTAGTACAGGGGGGCGAAGCTTTCTTT. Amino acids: CASSLVQGGEAFF.

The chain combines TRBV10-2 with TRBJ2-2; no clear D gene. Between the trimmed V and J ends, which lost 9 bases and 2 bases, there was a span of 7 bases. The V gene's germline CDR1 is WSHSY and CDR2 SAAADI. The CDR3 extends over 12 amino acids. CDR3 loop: CASWANTGELFF. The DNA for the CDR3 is TGCGCCAGTTGGGCCAACACCGGGGAGCTGTTTTTT.

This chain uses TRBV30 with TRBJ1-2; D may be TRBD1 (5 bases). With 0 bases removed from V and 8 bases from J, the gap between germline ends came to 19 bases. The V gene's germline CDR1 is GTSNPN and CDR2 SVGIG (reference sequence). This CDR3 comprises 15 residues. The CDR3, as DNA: TGTGCCTGGAGTGTACTTGGGCTGGGGCCTGGGGGCTACACCTTC. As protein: CAWSVLGLGPGGYTF.

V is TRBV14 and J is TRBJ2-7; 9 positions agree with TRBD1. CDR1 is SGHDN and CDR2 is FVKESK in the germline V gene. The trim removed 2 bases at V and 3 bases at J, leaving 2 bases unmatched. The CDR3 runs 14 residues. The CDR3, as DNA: TGTGCCAGCAGCCAAACGGACAGGGGCTACGAGCAGTACTTC. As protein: CASSQTDRGYEQYF. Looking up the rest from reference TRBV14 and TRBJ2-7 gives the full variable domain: EAGVTQFPSHSVIEKGQTVTLRCDPISGHDNLYWYRRVMGKEIKFLLHFVKESKQDESGMPNNRFLAERTGGTYSTLKVQPAELEDSGVYFCASSQTDRGYEQYFGPGTRLTVT.

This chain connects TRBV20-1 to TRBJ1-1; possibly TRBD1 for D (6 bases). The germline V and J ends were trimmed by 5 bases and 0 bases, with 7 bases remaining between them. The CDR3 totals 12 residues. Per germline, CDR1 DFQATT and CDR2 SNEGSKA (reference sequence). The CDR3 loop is CSAGGLNTEAFF. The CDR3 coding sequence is TGCAGTGCTGGGGGGCTGAACACTGAAGCTTTCTTT.

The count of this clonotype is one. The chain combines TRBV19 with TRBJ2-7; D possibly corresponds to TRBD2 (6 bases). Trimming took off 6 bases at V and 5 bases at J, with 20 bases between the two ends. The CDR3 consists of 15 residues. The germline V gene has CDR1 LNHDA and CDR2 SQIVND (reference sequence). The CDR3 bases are TGTGCCAGTAGCCCTACAGCGGGCCCCGCGGACGAGCAGTACTTC. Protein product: CASSPTAGPADEQYF.

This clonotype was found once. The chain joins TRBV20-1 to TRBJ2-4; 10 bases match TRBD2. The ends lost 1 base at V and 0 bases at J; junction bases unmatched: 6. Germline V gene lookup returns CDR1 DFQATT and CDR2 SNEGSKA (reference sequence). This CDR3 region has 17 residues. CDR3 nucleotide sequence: TGCAGTGCTAGAGTGGCTAGCGGGGGCCCAGCCAAAAACATTCAGTACTTC. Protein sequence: CSARVASGGPAKNIQYF.

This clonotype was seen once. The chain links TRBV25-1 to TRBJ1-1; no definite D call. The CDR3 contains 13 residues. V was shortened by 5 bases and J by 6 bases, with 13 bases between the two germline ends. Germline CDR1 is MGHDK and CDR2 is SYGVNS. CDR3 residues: CASSSSGMSEAFF. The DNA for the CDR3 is TGTGCCAGCAGTAGTAGCGGGATGTCTGAAGCTTTCTTT.

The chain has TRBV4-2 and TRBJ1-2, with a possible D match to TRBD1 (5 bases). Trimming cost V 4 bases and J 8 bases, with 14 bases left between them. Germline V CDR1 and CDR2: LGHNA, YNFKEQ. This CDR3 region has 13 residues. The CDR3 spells CASSPLGGGGYTF. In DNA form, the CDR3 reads TGTGCCAGCAGCCCCCTCGGGGGTGGCGGCTACACCTTC.

The CDR3 spells CASSRASGGAQETQYF. As DNA, the CDR3 is TGTGCCAGCAGCCGAGCTAGCGGGGGGGCCCAAGAGACCCAGTACTTC. The V gene is TRBV3-1, the J gene TRBJ2-5, with TRBD2 matching 12 bases. In germline, CDR1 is LGHDT, CDR2 YNNKEL (reference sequence). V gave up 4 bases and J gave up 1 base; unmatched junction bases: 4. This CDR3 is 16 amino acids long.

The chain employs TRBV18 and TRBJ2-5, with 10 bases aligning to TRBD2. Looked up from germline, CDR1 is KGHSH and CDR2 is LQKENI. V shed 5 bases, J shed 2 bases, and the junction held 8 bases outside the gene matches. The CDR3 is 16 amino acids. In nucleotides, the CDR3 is TGTGCCAGCTCAAAAAGATGGACTAGCGGACAAGAGACCCAGTACTTC. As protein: CASSKRWTSGQETQYF.

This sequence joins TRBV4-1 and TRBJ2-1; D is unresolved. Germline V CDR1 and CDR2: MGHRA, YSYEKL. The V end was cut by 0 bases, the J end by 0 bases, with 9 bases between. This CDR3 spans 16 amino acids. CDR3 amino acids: CASSQESLSSYNEQFF. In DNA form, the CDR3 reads TGCGCCAGCAGCCAAGAGTCCCTAAGCTCCTACAATGAGCAGTTCTTC.

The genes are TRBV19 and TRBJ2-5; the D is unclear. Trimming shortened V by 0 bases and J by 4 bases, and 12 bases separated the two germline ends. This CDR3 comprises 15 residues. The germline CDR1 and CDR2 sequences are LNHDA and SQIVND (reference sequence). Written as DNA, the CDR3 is TGTGCCAGTAGTATAGACAGGAGCAACAGAGAGACCCAGTACTTC. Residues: CASSIDRSNRETQYF.

The CDR3: CAWSSSNTEAFF. CDR3 bases: TGTGCCTGGAGTTCATCTAATACTGAAGCTTTCTTT. The chain combines TRBV30 with TRBJ1-1; no firm D call. Per germline, CDR1 GTSNPN and CDR2 SVGIG (reference sequence). Trimming removed 2 bases at V and 5 bases at J, with 9 bases between. The CDR3 length is 12 residues.

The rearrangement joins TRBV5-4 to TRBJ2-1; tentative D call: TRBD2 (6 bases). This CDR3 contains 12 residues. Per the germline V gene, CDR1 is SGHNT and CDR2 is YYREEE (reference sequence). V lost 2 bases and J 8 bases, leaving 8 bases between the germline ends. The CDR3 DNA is TGTGCCAGCAGCTTTTGGGGGGATGAGCAGTTCTTC. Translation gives CASSFWGDEQFF.

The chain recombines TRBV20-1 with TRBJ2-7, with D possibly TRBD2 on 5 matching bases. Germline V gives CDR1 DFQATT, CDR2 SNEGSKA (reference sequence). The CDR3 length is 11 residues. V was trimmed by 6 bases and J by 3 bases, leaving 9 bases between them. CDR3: CSAVRGYEQYF. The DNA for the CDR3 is TGCAGTGCCGTCCGGGGCTACGAGCAGTACTTC.

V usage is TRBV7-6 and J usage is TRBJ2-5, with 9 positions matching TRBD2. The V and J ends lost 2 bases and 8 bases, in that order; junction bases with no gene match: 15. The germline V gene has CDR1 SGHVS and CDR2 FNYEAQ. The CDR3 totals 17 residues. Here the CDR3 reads CASSLNLSGGPGGTQYF. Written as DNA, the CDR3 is TGTGCCAGCAGCTTAAATCTTAGCGGGGGCCCTGGCGGCACCCAGTACTTC.

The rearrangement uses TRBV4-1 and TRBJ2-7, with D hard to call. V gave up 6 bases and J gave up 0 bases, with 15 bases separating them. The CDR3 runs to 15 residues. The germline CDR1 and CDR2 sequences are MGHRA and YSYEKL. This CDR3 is CASSFRSSGSYEQYF. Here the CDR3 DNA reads TGCGCCAGCAGTTTCCGGAGTTCAGGCTCCTACGAGCAGTACTTC.

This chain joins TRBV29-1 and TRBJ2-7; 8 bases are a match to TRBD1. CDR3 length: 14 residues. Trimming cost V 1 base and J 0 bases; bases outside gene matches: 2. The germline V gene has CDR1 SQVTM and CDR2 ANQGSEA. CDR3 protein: CSVEGDRSSYEQYF. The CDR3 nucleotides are TGCAGCGTTGAAGGGGACAGGAGCTCCTACGAGCAGTACTTC.

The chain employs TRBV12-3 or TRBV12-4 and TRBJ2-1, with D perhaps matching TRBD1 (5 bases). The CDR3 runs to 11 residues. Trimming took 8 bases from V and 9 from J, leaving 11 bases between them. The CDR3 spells CASRFQGEQFF. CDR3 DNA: TGTGCCAGCCGATTTCAGGGTGAGCAGTTCTTC.

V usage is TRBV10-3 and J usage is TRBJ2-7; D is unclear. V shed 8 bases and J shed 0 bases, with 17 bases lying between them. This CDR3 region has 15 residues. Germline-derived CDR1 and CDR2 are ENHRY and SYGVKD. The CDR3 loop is CAIGKDGTRSYEQYF. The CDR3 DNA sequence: TGTGCCATCGGGAAGGACGGCACCCGCTCCTACGAGCAGTACTTC.

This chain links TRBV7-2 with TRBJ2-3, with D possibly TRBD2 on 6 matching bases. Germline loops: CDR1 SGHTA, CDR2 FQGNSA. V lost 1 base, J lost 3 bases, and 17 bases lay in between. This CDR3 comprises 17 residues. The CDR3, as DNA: TGTGCCAGCAGCTTAGAGACGGCCGGGAGTGAAACAGATACGCAGTATTTT. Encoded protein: CASSLETAGSETDTQYF.

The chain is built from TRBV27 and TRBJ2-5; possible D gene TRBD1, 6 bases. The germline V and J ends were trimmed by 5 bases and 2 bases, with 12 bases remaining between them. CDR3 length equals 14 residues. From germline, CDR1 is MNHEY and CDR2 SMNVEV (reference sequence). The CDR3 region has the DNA TGTGCCAGCAGTCCCTGGACAGAACAAGAGACCCAGTACTTC. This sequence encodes CASSPWTEQETQYF.

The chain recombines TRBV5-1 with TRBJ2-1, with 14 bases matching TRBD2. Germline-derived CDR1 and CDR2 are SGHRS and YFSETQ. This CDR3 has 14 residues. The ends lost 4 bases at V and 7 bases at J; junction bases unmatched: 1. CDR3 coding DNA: TGCGCCAGCAGCGGGACTAGCGGGAGAAATGAGCAGTTCTTC. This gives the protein CASSGTSGRNEQFF.

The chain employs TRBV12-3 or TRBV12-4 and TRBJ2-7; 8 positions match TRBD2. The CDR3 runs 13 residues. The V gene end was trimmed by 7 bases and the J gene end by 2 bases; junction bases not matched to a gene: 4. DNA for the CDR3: TGTGCCAGCATCCGGGGGGGAACCTACGAGCAGTACTTC. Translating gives CASIRGGTYEQYF.

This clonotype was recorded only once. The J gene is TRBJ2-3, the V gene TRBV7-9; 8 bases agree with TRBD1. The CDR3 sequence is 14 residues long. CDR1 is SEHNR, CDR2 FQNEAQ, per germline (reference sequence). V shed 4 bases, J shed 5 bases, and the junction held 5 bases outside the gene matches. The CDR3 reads CASSSSGGEDTQYF. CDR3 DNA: TGTGCCAGCAGCTCTTCAGGGGGCGAAGATACGCAGTATTTT.